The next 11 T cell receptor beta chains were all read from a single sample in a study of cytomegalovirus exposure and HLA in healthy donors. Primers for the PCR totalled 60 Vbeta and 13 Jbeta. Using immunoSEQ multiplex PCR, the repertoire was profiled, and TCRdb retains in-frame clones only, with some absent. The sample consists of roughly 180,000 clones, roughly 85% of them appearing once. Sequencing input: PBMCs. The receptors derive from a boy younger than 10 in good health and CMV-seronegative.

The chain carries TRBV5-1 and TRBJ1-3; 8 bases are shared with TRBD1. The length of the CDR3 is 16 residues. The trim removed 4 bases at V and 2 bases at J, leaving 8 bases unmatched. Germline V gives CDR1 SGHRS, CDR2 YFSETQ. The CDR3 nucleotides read TGCGCCAGCAGCGCCAAGGACAGGGCACCTGGAAACACCATATATTTT. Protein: CASSAKDRAPGNTIYF.

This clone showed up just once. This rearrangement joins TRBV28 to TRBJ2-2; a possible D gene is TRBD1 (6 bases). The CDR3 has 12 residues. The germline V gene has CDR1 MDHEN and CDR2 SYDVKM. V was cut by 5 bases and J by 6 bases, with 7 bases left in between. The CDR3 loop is CASSQGSGELFF. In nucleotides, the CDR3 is TGTGCCAGCAGTCAGGGGTCCGGGGAGCTGTTTTTT.

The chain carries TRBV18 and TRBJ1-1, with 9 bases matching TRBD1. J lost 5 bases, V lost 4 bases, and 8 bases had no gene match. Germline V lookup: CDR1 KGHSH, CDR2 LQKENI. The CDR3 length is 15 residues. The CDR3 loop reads CASSLSRDRETEAFF. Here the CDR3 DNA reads TGTGCCAGCTCACTCAGCAGGGACAGGGAAACTGAAGCTTTCTTT.

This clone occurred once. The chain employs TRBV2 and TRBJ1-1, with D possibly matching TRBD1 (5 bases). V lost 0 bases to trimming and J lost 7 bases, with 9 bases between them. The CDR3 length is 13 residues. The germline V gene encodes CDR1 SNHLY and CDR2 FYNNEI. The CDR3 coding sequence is TGTGCCAGCAGTGAAGCGCGGGGGGGTGAAGCTTTCTTT. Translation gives CASSEARGGEAFF.

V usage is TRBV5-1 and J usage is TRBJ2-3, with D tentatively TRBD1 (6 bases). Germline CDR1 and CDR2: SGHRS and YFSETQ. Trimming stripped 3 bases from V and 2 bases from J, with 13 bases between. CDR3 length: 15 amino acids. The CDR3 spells CASSSRTAITDTQYF. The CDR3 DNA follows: TGCGCCAGCAGCTCCCGGACAGCCATCACAGATACGCAGTATTTT.

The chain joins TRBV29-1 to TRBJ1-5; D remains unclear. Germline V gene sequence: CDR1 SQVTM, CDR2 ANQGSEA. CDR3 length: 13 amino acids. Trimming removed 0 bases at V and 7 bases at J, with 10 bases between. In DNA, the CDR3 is TGCAGCGTTGAAGAAAGCCCGGGGCAGCCCCAGCATTTT. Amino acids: CSVEESPGQPQHF.

The CDR3 DNA reads TGTGCCAGCAGTGAAGCGCTTCTTAGGCGGAATGAGCAGTTCTTC. Translated, it gives CASSEALLRRNEQFF. This sequence joins TRBV6-1 and TRBJ2-1, with D hard to call. There are 15 residues in the CDR3. Germline V gene data show CDR1 as MNHNS and CDR2 as SASEGT. V dropped 0 bases and J dropped 7 bases, with 13 bases sitting between them.

Here the CDR3 reads CASSQAWREGNNEQFF. As DNA, the CDR3 is TGCGCCAGCAGCCAGGCCTGGCGGGAGGGTAACAATGAGCAGTTCTTC. The genes are TRBV4-1 and TRBJ2-1, with TRBD2 matching over 9 bases. The J segment lost 5 bases and the V segment lost 3 bases, leaving 8 bases of the junction unmatched. The V gene's germline CDR1 is MGHRA and CDR2 YSYEKL. The CDR3 consists of 16 residues.

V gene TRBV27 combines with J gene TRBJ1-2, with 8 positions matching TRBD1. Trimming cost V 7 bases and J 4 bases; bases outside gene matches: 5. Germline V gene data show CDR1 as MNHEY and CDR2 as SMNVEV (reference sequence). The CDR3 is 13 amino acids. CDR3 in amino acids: CASTDGTGYGYTF. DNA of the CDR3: TGTGCCAGCACCGATGGGACAGGCTATGGCTACACCTTC.

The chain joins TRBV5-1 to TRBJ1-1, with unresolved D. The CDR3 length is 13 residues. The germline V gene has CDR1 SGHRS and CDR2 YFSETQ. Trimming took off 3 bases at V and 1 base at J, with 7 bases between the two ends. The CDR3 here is CASSSFRNTEAFF. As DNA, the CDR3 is TGCGCCAGCAGCTCGTTCCGGAACACTGAAGCTTTCTTT.

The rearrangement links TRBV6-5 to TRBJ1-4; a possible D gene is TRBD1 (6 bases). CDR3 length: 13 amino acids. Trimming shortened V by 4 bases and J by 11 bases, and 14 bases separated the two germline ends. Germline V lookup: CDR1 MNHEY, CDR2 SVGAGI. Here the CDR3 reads CASSLGGAGKLFF. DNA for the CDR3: TGTGCCAGCAGTTTAGGGGGGGCAGGGAAACTGTTTTTT.